These 22 T cell receptor beta chains share one sample of origin, sequenced in a study of shared clonotypes between healthy human individuals. Sequencing was performed with immunoSEQ multiplex PCR; in TCRdb, only in-frame clones are kept and a portion is missing. The table lists around 2.1 million clones, around 93% of them singletons, with about 1.5% in the top ten. The naive CD8 population came from CD45RO-negative cells selected for CCR7, without terminally differentiated effector memory CD45RA+ cells. The sequenced sample was naive CD8+ T cells from PBMCs. These receptors were collected from a man younger than 35 in good health. Some clones in this sample may be carry-over from other donors' samples.

The rearrangement uses TRBV11-1 and TRBJ2-1; TRBD2 is a possible D gene (5 bases). The V gene lost 4 bases and the J gene lost 2 bases, with 15 bases spanning the gap. Germline CDR1 and CDR2: SGHAT and FQDESV (reference sequence). This CDR3 has 16 amino acids. The CDR3, as DNA: TGTGCCAGCAGCTCCAACCCGGGATACCCCTACAATGAGCAGTTCTTC. Its translation: CASSSNPGYPYNEQFF. Drawing the rest from reference TRBV11-1 and TRBJ2-1, the complete variable domain is EAEVAQSPRYKITEKSQAVAFWCDPISGHATLYWYRQILGQGPELLVQFQDESVVDDSQLPKDRFSAERLKGVDSTLKIQPAELGDSAMYLCASSSNPGYPYNEQFFGPGTRLTVL.

The J gene is TRBJ1-4, the V gene TRBV2; D may be TRBD1 (5 bases). Per the germline V gene, CDR1 is SNHLY and CDR2 is FYNNEI. V lost 7 bases to trimming and J lost 0 bases, with 12 bases between them. CDR3 size: 15 residues. CDR3: CASTLQGATNEKLFF. The CDR3 nucleotides are TGTGCCAGCACGCTCCAGGGTGCAACTAATGAAAAACTGTTTTTT.

CDR3 nucleotides: TGTGCCAGCTTCCCGTCGGCAGGGCCGGAGCCCCAGCATTTT. Its translation is CASFPSAGPEPQHF. This sequence joins TRBV28 and TRBJ1-5, with a weak D call TRBD1 (5 bases). Trimming left V 8 bases short and J 8 bases short, with 19 bases between. Germline assignment: CDR1 MDHEN and CDR2 SYDVKM. The CDR3 consists of 14 residues.

V is TRBV5-1 and J is TRBJ1-1, with 7 bases identical to TRBD1. The junction had 10 bases not matched to a gene; V was cut back by 1 base and J by 1 base. This CDR3 has 17 amino acids. Germline assignment: CDR1 SGHRS and CDR2 YFSETQ. The CDR3 DNA is TGCGCCAGCAGCTTGCGGGGACAGAGTATCACGAACACTGAAGCTTTCTTT. It encodes CASSLRGQSITNTEAFF.

Turning to this clone: The same CDR3 can be traced to other DNA sequences in this sample. The chain couples TRBV7-6 to TRBJ2-7, with unresolved D. Trimming pared 1 base from V and 4 bases from J, leaving 8 bases between. CDR1 is SGHVS, CDR2 FNYEAQ, per germline. The CDR3 has 13 amino acids. Here the CDR3 DNA reads TGTGCCAGCAGCTTAGGGCGGTTTTACGAGCAGTACTTC. It yields the protein CASSLGRFYEQYF.

J is TRBJ1-4 and V is TRBV6-1, with a tentative D call TRBD1 (6 bases). Germline V gene sequence: CDR1 MNHNS, CDR2 SASEGT. This CDR3 contains 15 residues. V was pared by 2 bases and J by 3 bases, with 10 bases between. The CDR3 spells CASSESGGSNEKLFF. The CDR3 DNA sequence: TGTGCCAGCAGTGAATCGGGGGGCTCTAATGAAAAACTGTTTTTT.

The chain uses TRBV14 and TRBJ1-2; D call uncertain. V was cut by 3 bases and J by 4 bases, with 15 bases left in between. Germline CDR1 SGHDN, CDR2 FVKESK. The CDR3 is made up of 15 amino acids. The CDR3 DNA reads TGTGCCAGCAGCCACCGGGGAGCCGCGGGCTATGGCTACACCTTC. Amino acids: CASSHRGAAGYGYTF.

CDR3 sequence: CSAGTGHF. The DNA of the CDR3 is TGCAGTGCGGGGACGGGCCACTTT. The rearrangement joins TRBV20-1 to TRBJ1-6; the D gene is possibly TRBD1 (5 bases). CDR1 DFQATT and CDR2 SNEGSKA come from the germline V gene (reference sequence). The CDR3 consists of 8 residues. V shed 6 bases and J shed 18 bases, with 9 bases lying between them.

V and J are TRBV19 and TRBJ1-5, with D possibly TRBD1 on 6 matching bases. Trimming pared 7 bases from V and 0 bases from J, leaving 13 bases between. CDR1 is LNHDA and CDR2 is SQIVND in the germline V gene (reference sequence). The CDR3 is 15 amino acids. CDR3 residues: CASTPRTDSNQPQHF. As DNA, the CDR3 is TGTGCCAGTACCCCCAGGACAGATAGCAATCAGCCCCAGCATTTT.

The chain joins TRBV7-2 to TRBJ2-2; 7 nucleotides align to TRBD2. J gave up 6 bases and V 4 bases, and 5 bases lay outside the gene matches. The CDR3 sequence is 14 residues long. The germline gives CDR1 SGHTA, CDR2 FQGNSA. CDR3 region: CASSSLAGPGELFF. CDR3 DNA: TGTGCCAGCAGCTCCTTAGCGGGTCCCGGGGAGCTGTTTTTT.

Here the CDR3 reads CASSRGEGGAEQYF. The CDR3 DNA reads as TGTGCCAGCTCCCGAGGCGAGGGTGGGGCCGAGCAGTACTTC. The V call is TRBV28, the J call TRBJ2-7, with D perhaps assigned TRBD1 or TRBD2 (5 bases each). The CDR3 sequence is 14 residues long. Trimming took 8 bases from V and 6 from J, leaving 20 bases between them. CDR1 is MDHEN, CDR2 SYDVKM, per germline.

The CDR3 reads CASTRDRGGTEAFF. As DNA, the CDR3 is TGTGCCAGCACCCGGGACAGGGGAGGCACTGAAGCTTTCTTT. The chain carries TRBV6-5 and TRBJ1-1; 10 nucleotides match TRBD1. Germline-derived CDR1 and CDR2 are MNHEY and SVGAGI. With V trimmed by 7 bases and J by 4 bases, 6 bases remained unmatched. CDR3 length: 14 amino acids.

The chain has TRBV6-5 and TRBJ1-4, with D possibly matching TRBD1 (5 bases). The CDR3 loop spans 13 amino acids. V was clipped by 5 bases and J by 5 bases, with 9 bases between them. Germline lookup yields CDR1 MNHEY and CDR2 SVGAGI. The CDR3 DNA reads TGTGCCAGCAGTCAGGGACCGAATGAAAAACTGTTTTTT. Translation gives CASSQGPNEKLFF.

V gene TRBV28 combines with J gene TRBJ2-7; 10 nucleotides match TRBD2. This CDR3 has 16 amino acids. CDR1 and CDR2 (germline): MDHEN, SYDVKM. J gave up 3 bases and V 4 bases, and 9 bases lay outside the gene matches. CDR3 sequence: CASSSFSGRQNYEQYF. The CDR3 DNA reads as TGTGCCAGCAGTTCCTTTAGCGGGAGGCAAAACTACGAGCAGTACTTC.

Only one count was recorded for this clone. Here the CDR3 DNA reads TGCGCCAGCAGCTTCCGGGAGGAGCAGTTCTTC. Amino acid sequence: CASSFREEQFF. V gene TRBV5-1 combines with J gene TRBJ2-1, with a tentative D call TRBD2 (6 bases). Germline V CDR1 and CDR2: SGHRS, YFSETQ. The CDR3 is 11 amino acids. The V end was cut by 2 bases, the J end by 10 bases, with 7 bases between.

V and J are TRBV28 and TRBJ2-2, with D possibly being TRBD1 (5 bases). Trimming removed 6 bases at V and 0 bases at J, with 11 bases between. The germline V gene has CDR1 MDHEN and CDR2 SYDVKM. CDR3 length equals 15 residues. The CDR3 DNA follows: TGTGCCAGCAGGCCTACAGGTTCGAACACCGGGGAGCTGTTTTTT. Its translation: CASRPTGSNTGELFF.

The J gene is TRBJ1-1, the V gene TRBV6-1, with D uncertain. CDR3 length: 15 amino acids. V was cut by 4 bases and J by 7 bases, with 19 bases left in between. The V gene's germline CDR1 is MNHNS and CDR2 SASEGT. The DNA of the CDR3 is TGTGCCAGCAGTGCCGCCCGGTTAGGACCCCTTGAAGCTTTCTTT. Residues: CASSAARLGPLEAFF.

This clone appeared once. The chain combines TRBV27 with TRBJ1-3; tentative D call: TRBD1 (6 bases). The CDR3 is 15 amino acids. Germline V gene sequence: CDR1 MNHEY, CDR2 SMNVEV (reference sequence). The V and J ends lost 6 bases and 0 bases respectively, with 12 bases between them. The CDR3 reads CASSRDNFSGNTIYF. The CDR3 region has the DNA TGTGCCAGCAGCAGGGACAACTTCTCTGGAAACACCATATATTTT.

The genes are TRBV6-1 and TRBJ1-5, with TRBD1 matching over 8 bases. Germline CDR1 and CDR2: MNHNS and SASEGT. The CDR3 runs 15 residues. The junction had 3 bases not matched to a gene; V was cut back by 4 bases and J by 1 base. DNA of the CDR3: TGTGCCAGCAGTGGGTCAGGGGGCAGCAATCAGCCCCAGCATTTT. This sequence encodes CASSGSGGSNQPQHF.

The chain uses TRBV28 and TRBJ1-4; D is undetermined. Germline CDR1 and CDR2: MDHEN and SYDVKM. Trimming removed 3 bases from V and 8 bases from J, with 13 bases in between. This CDR3 comprises 14 residues. For the CDR3, the DNA is TGTGCCAGCAGTTTCTCATACCCGGGAGAAAAACTGTTTTTT. Translated, it gives CASSFSYPGEKLFF.

This clone was counted a single time. The chain joins TRBV7-6 to TRBJ1-1; D not resolved. Trimming took 2 bases from V and 4 from J, leaving 8 bases between them. CDR3 size: 13 residues. The germline CDR1 and CDR2 sequences are SGHVS and FNYEAQ. CDR3 DNA: TGTGCCAGCAGCTTACCGGGAGGCACTGAAGCTTTCTTT. Protein sequence: CASSLPGGTEAFF.

V usage is TRBV30 and J usage is TRBJ2-5, with 11 bases lining up with TRBD2. Germline loops: CDR1 GTSNPN, CDR2 SVGIG (reference sequence). The junction had 7 bases not matched to a gene; V was cut back by 7 bases and J by 3 bases. The CDR3 totals 14 residues. CDR3 residues: CASSPGLAEETQYF. DNA of the CDR3: TGTGCCTCCTCGCCGGGACTAGCGGAAGAGACCCAGTACTTC.